The 30 T cell receptor beta chains in this list originate from one sample, sequenced in a study of regulatory dendritic cells for organ transplantation. Some clones are missing from TCRdb's copy, which holds only in-frame ones; the method was immunoSEQ multiplex PCR. This sample has under 25,000 clones; just under 75% occur once, and the top ten carry less than 0.95%. What was sequenced was memory CD4+ T cells from blood. Subset meaning: CD45RO+ memory T cells. The source of these receptors is a human donor in good health.

The chain couples TRBV2 to TRBJ1-4, with unresolved D. V was trimmed by 6 bases and J by 8 bases, leaving 13 bases between them. The CDR3 has 13 amino acids. Germline CDR1 and CDR2: SNHLY and FYNNEI. CDR3 loop: CASRPRVGEKLFF. In nucleotides, the CDR3 is TGTGCCAGCAGACCGAGGGTTGGGGAAAAACTGTTTTTT.

The rearrangement uses TRBV19 and TRBJ2-1, with TRBD2 matching over 10 bases. Trimming took 5 bases from V and 8 from J; bases not matched to a gene: 9. There are 15 residues in the CDR3. Germline CDR1 reads LNHDA; CDR2 reads SQIVND (reference sequence). CDR3 sequence reads: CASSFPSGGLDEQFF. As DNA, the CDR3 is TGTGCCAGTAGTTTCCCTAGCGGGGGCCTGGATGAGCAGTTCTTC.

The chain joins TRBV4-1 to TRBJ1-1; tentative D call: TRBD1 (5 bases). Germline lookup yields CDR1 MGHRA and CDR2 YSYEKL. V was cut by 4 bases and J by 0 bases, with 12 bases left in between. CDR3 length: 15 residues. The CDR3 protein is CASSPRDRLNTEAFF. The CDR3 DNA is TGCGCCAGCAGCCCTCGCGACAGATTGAACACTGAAGCTTTCTTT.

This rearrangement joins TRBV25-1 to TRBJ1-2; 7 bases map to TRBD1. Germline V gene data show CDR1 as MGHDK and CDR2 as SYGVNS. This CDR3 is 15 amino acids long. Trimming cost V 1 base and J 2 bases; bases outside gene matches: 4. The CDR3 region is CASSESTGVNYGYTF. In DNA, the CDR3 is TGTGCCAGCAGTGAATCCACAGGGGTGAACTATGGCTACACCTTC.

A few counts support this clone. V gene TRBV9 combines with J gene TRBJ2-2, with TRBD2 as a possible D gene (6 bases). Germline V gives CDR1 SGDLS, CDR2 YYNGEE. Trimming shortened V by 2 bases and J by 6 bases, and 11 bases separated the two germline ends. The length of the CDR3 is 14 residues. CDR3 sequence: CASSVSTSSGELFF. The CDR3 DNA is TGTGCCAGCAGCGTTTCGACTAGTTCCGGGGAGCTGTTTTTT. The full variable domain, in which reference TRBV9 and TRBJ2-2 provide the parts outside the CDR3, is DSGVTQTPKHLITATGQRVTLRCSPRSGDLSVYWYQQSLDQGLQFLIQYYNGEERAKGNILERFSAQQFPDLHSELNLSSLELGDSALYFCASSVSTSSGELFFGEGSRLTVL.

J is TRBJ1-1 and V is TRBV4-1, with TRBD1 as a possible D gene (6 bases). The CDR3 has 15 residues. CDR1 and CDR2 (germline): MGHRA, YSYEKL. V dropped 4 bases and J dropped 1 base, with 13 bases sitting between them. The CDR3 DNA follows: TGCGCCAGCAGCCCTGGACCGGGACAGAACACTGAAGCTTTCTTT. Its translation is CASSPGPGQNTEAFF.

CDR3 sequence: CASSVGLAGEQETQYF. The CDR3, as DNA: TGTGCCAGCAGCGTAGGACTAGCGGGGGAACAAGAGACCCAGTACTTC. This chain uses TRBV5-6 with TRBJ2-5; 13 nucleotides align to TRBD2. The CDR3 runs to 16 residues. After removal of 4 bases from V and 2 bases from J, the junction contained 5 bases not matched to a gene. Per germline, CDR1 SGHDT and CDR2 YYEEEE.

The genes are TRBV28 and TRBJ2-1; possible D gene TRBD2, 7 bases. This CDR3 has 15 residues. V lost 6 bases and J lost 4, with 16 bases in between. CDR1 and CDR2 from the germline V gene are MDHEN and SYDVKM. The CDR3 region is CASRKGGGVYNEQFF. The CDR3 DNA reads TGTGCCAGCAGGAAAGGGGGGGGCGTTTACAATGAGCAGTTCTTC.

The genes are TRBV7-9 and TRBJ2-7; 12 nucleotides match TRBD2. V was pared by 1 base and J by 5 bases, with 6 bases of the junction left unmatched. Germline values: CDR1 SEHNR, CDR2 FQNEAQ (reference sequence). The CDR3 runs 16 residues. The CDR3 nucleotides are TGTGCCAGCAGCTTAGGACTAGCGGGGGCCAGGGACGAGCAGTACTTC. This translates into CASSLGLAGARDEQYF.

This clone was recorded once. The J gene is TRBJ2-5, the V gene TRBV7-9, with 8 bases that match TRBD2. Germline loops: CDR1 SEHNR, CDR2 FQNEAQ (reference sequence). Trimming cost V 5 bases and J 4 bases; bases outside gene matches: 3. The CDR3 totals 13 residues. The CDR3 DNA reads TGTGCCAGCAGCCCGGGGGGGCTAGAGACCCAGTACTTC. Protein product: CASSPGGLETQYF.

This chain connects TRBV7-9 to TRBJ2-7; the D is unclear. Trimming left V 4 bases short and J 4 bases short, with 14 bases between. Germline CDR1 and CDR2: SEHNR and FQNEAQ (reference sequence). The length of the CDR3 is 14 residues. The chain's CDR3 is CASSSALPGYEQYF. Here the CDR3 DNA reads TGTGCCAGCAGCTCGGCTTTACCCGGGTACGAGCAGTACTTC.

V gene TRBV29-1 combines with J gene TRBJ1-2, with 7 bases lining up with TRBD1. With V trimmed by 3 bases and J by 7 bases, 8 bases remained unmatched. The CDR3 spans 13 residues. Germline V gives CDR1 SQVTM, CDR2 ANQGSEA. Written as DNA, the CDR3 is TGCAGCGTTGATCCTACAGGGGATTCTGGCTACACCTTC. Amino acids: CSVDPTGDSGYTF.

The chain couples TRBV7-9 to TRBJ2-7; 9 nucleotides line up with TRBD1. The CDR3 is made up of 15 amino acids. The germline V gene encodes CDR1 SEHNR and CDR2 FQNEAQ (reference sequence). Trimming removed 5 bases from V and 4 bases from J; junction bases left unmatched: 9. CDR3 in amino acids: CASSQGQGDRYEQYF. The CDR3 bases are TGTGCCAGCAGCCAGGGACAGGGTGACCGGTACGAGCAGTACTTC.

V is TRBV5-4 and J is TRBJ1-6; tentatively, D is TRBD1 (6 bases). The CDR3 has 15 amino acids. The V gene's germline CDR1 is SGHNT and CDR2 YYREEE (reference sequence). V dropped 3 bases and J dropped 13 bases, with 20 bases sitting between them. The chain's CDR3 is CASSSMTGLQDPLHF. The DNA of the CDR3 is TGTGCCAGCAGCTCTATGACAGGCTTGCAAGATCCCCTCCACTTT.

V and J are TRBV5-1 and TRBJ2-1, with 8 bases fitting TRBD2. The CDR3 consists of 15 residues. CDR1 is SGHRS and CDR2 is YFSETQ in the germline V gene. With 4 bases clipped from V and 7 bases from J, the junction kept 10 bases outside the gene matches. The CDR3 DNA reads TGCGCCAGCAGCCCGAATGGCGGGGGGCAAAATGAGCAGTTCTTC. This gives the protein CASSPNGGGQNEQFF.

V is TRBV4-1 and J is TRBJ2-2; D might be TRBD1 (5 bases). The CDR3 spans 15 residues. Germline V gene sequence: CDR1 MGHRA, CDR2 YSYEKL. V was trimmed by 1 base and J by 5 bases, leaving 11 bases between them. CDR3 sequence reads: CASSQGQGKTGELFF. The CDR3 DNA sequence: TGCGCCAGCAGCCAAGGGCAGGGAAAGACCGGGGAGCTGTTTTTT.

This clone appeared a few times. The chain recombines TRBV5-6 with TRBJ2-7; possible D gene TRBD1, 7 bases. The CDR3 length is 15 residues. Germline V gene lookup returns CDR1 SGHDT and CDR2 YYEEEE. Trimming cost V 4 bases and J 4 bases, with 18 bases left between them. The CDR3 here is CASSPEAGQRYEQYF. CDR3 sequence (DNA): TGTGCCAGCAGCCCAGAGGCGGGACAGAGGTACGAGCAGTACTTC.

As for this clone: Other DNA sequences of this sample code for an identical CDR3. The chain uses TRBV7-8 and TRBJ1-1; D may be TRBD1 (5 bases). Trimming cost V 1 base and J 5 bases, with 8 bases left between them. The CDR3 has 13 residues. Germline assignment: CDR1 SGHVS and CDR2 FQNEAQ. CDR3: CASSLGRATEAFF. CDR3 DNA sequence: TGTGCCAGCAGCTTAGGCAGGGCTACTGAAGCTTTCTTT.

This rearrangement joins TRBV29-1 to TRBJ2-1; D is perhaps TRBD2 (7 bases). This CDR3 comprises 12 residues. The V gene lost 8 bases and the J gene lost 7 bases, with 15 bases spanning the gap. The germline V gene has CDR1 SQVTM and CDR2 ANQGSEA. DNA for the CDR3: TGCAGCACCCGTAGGGGGGGGAATGAGCAGTTCTTC. Encoded protein: CSTRRGGNEQFF.

This clone was seen a single time. V gene TRBV7-2 combines with J gene TRBJ1-3, with D tentatively TRBD1 (5 bases). Germline V lookup: CDR1 SGHTA, CDR2 FQGNSA. This CDR3 has 14 residues. Trimming left V 4 bases short and J 4 bases short, with 11 bases between. CDR3 protein: CASSSGTGGNTIYF. CDR3 DNA: TGTGCCAGCAGCTCGGGGACTGGGGGAAACACCATATATTTT.

Turning to this clone: Other DNA sequences in this sample translate to the same CDR3. In DNA form, the CDR3 reads TGTGCCAGCAGCTTACAGGGCTACAATGAGCAGTTCTTC. Encoded protein: CASSLQGYNEQFF. J is TRBJ2-1 and V is TRBV11-2, with a possible D match to TRBD1 (5 bases). V lost 2 bases, J lost 3 bases, and 5 bases lay in between. The CDR3 loop spans 13 amino acids. Looked up from germline, CDR1 is SGHAT and CDR2 is FQNNGV.

This clone has more than one count but fewer than ten. The rearrangement joins TRBV5-1 to TRBJ1-4; 11 nucleotides agree with TRBD1. This CDR3 spans 16 amino acids. J was trimmed by 7 bases and V by 5 bases; bases with no gene match: 10. CDR1 is SGHRS, CDR2 YFSETQ, per germline. CDR3 DNA sequence: TGCGCCAGCAGAGAGGGGACAGGGGGTAATGGTGAAAAACTGTTTTTT. Translation gives CASREGTGGNGEKLFF.

CDR3 coding DNA: TGTGCCAGCACCCCGGACAGGGACTACGAGCAGTACTTC. Translated, it gives CASTPDRDYEQYF. J is TRBJ2-7 and V is TRBV2, with 8 bases aligning to TRBD1. The V and J ends lost 7 bases and 3 bases, in that order; junction bases with no gene match: 5. This CDR3 region has 13 residues. The germline gives CDR1 SNHLY, CDR2 FYNNEI.

The chain employs TRBV6-5 and TRBJ2-7; the D gene is possibly TRBD2 (6 bases). Trimming took 6 bases from V and 6 from J, leaving 21 bases between them. The length of the CDR3 is 15 residues. The V gene's germline CDR1 is MNHEY and CDR2 SVGAGI. CDR3 nucleotides: TGTGCCAGCAGCCCGCCGGGATCCAAGGGAGGCGAGCAGTACTTC. Residues: CASSPPGSKGGEQYF.

V and J are TRBV5-1 and TRBJ2-2; D perhaps matches TRBD1 (5 bases). Germline CDR1 reads SGHRS; CDR2 reads YFSETQ. Trimming shortened V by 2 bases and J by 1 base, and 6 bases separated the two germline ends. This CDR3 contains 14 residues. The CDR3 loop is CASSFTGNTGELFF. In nucleotides, the CDR3 is TGCGCCAGCAGCTTCACAGGGAACACCGGGGAGCTGTTTTTT.

The chain combines TRBV18 with TRBJ1-2; TRBD1 is a possible D gene (6 bases). CDR3 length equals 15 residues. The germline V and J ends were trimmed by 4 bases and 6 bases, with 18 bases remaining between them. Germline values: CDR1 KGHSH, CDR2 LQKENI. The CDR3, as DNA: TGTGCCAGCTCACGGGGAACCGGCAGGGGTGATGGCTACACCTTC. It is translated as CASSRGTGRGDGYTF.

This clone was detected only a few times. The chain uses TRBV9 and TRBJ1-4, with D tentatively TRBD1 (6 bases). The CDR3 sequence is 15 residues long. V lost 5 bases to trimming and J lost 5 bases, with 16 bases between them. Germline lookup yields CDR1 SGDLS and CDR2 YYNGEE. CDR3 nucleotides: TGTGCCAGCAGTGCCCCGGGGGGCCCCAATGAAAAACTGTTTTTT. It is translated as CASSAPGGPNEKLFF.

The chain uses TRBV6-5 and TRBJ1-3; TRBD1 is a possible D gene (6 bases). The CDR3 spans 14 residues. The germline V gene has CDR1 MNHEY and CDR2 SVGAGI. V was pared by 9 bases and J by 0 bases, with 12 bases between. The CDR3 nucleotides are TGTGCCAGTACGGTAGGGGGCTCTGGAAACACCATATATTTT. This sequence encodes CASTVGGSGNTIYF.

The chain carries TRBV7-7 and TRBJ1-1; D call uncertain. V was clipped by 5 bases and J by 1 base, with 8 bases between them. Per germline, CDR1 SSHAT and CDR2 FNYEAQ (reference sequence). CDR3 length: 13 amino acids. CDR3 amino acids: CASSPQENTEAFF. The DNA for the CDR3 is TGTGCCAGCAGCCCCCAGGAGAACACTGAAGCTTTCTTT.

In DNA form, the CDR3 reads TGCGCCAGCAGCTTGGGGCCGAGCCGGGGAGGAAGCACAGATACGCAGTATTTT. Amino acid sequence: CASSLGPSRGGSTDTQYF. The chain is built from TRBV5-1 and TRBJ2-3, with a weak D call TRBD2 (6 bases). This CDR3 region has 18 residues. Between the trimmed V and J ends, which lost 0 bases and 0 bases, there was a span of 17 bases. The V gene's germline CDR1 is SGHRS and CDR2 YFSETQ.